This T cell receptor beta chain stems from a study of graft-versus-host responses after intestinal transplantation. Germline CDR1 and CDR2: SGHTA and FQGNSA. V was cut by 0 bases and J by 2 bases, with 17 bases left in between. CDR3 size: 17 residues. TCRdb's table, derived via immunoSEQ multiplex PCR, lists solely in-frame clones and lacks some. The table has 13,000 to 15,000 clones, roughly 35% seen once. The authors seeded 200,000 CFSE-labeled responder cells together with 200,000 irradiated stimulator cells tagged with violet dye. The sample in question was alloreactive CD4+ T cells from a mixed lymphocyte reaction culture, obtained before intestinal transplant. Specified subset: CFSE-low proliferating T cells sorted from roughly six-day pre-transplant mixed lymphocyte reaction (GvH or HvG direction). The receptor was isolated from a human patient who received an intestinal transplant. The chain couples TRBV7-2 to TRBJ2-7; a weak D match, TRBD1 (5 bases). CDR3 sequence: CASSLARSATGAYEQYF. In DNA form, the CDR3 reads TGTGCCAGCAGCTTAGCGCGATCAGCCACAGGAGCCTACGAGCAGTACTTC.